This T cell receptor (beta chain) stems from a study of T cells in Graves' hyperthyroidism and ophthalmopathy. Trimming cost V 5 bases and J 2 bases; bases outside gene matches: 7. CDR3 size: 17 residues. Per germline, CDR1 ENHRY and CDR2 SYGVKD. There are a few counts of this clonotype. Amplification of TCR beta CDR3 regions used RNA as the template. The TCR CDR3 first-round RT-PCR relied on the HTBI primer set. In TCRdb, the multiplex PCR reads were re-called with MiXCR into one record per CDR3 protein. The data hold 500,000 to 650,000 distinct CDR3 sequences, with 46% observed a single time. The sequence was obtained from an adult woman with Graves' disease, either hyperthyroidism or ophthalmopathy (not recorded which). The rearrangement joins TRBV10-3 to TRBJ2-6; the match to TRBD1 covers 9 bases. Source material: peripheral blood or thyroid tissue (not recorded which). The CDR3 bases are TGTGCCATCAGTATGCCCGGGACAGGGACTGGGGCCAACGTCCTGACTTTC. As protein: CAISMPGTGTGANVLTF.